The 15 T cell receptor beta chains below all came from one sample that was sequenced in a study of T cell responses to AZD1222 COVID-19 vaccine. This table comes from immunoSEQ multiplex PCR, and its TCRdb copy is limited to in-frame clones, with some not included. This table holds over 100,000 clones, around 87% found once. Specimen: peripheral blood, collected 28 days after the second AZD1222 dose. The source of these receptors is an adult who received the AZD1222 COVID-19 vaccine.

The V gene is TRBV9, the J gene TRBJ2-3; TRBD2 aligns across 8 bases. J lost 4 bases, V lost 0 bases, and 7 bases had no gene match. Germline V lookup: CDR1 SGDLS, CDR2 YYNGEE. This CDR3 contains 16 residues. The CDR3: CASSVAVAREADTQYF. CDR3 coding DNA: TGTGCCAGCAGCGTAGCTGTGGCGCGGGAGGCAGATACGCAGTATTTT.

The gene calls are TRBV21-1 and TRBJ2-7; the D segment call TRBD2 is taken from the table without a DNA check. TRBV21-1 is annotated as a pseudogene. The CDR3 sequence is 18 residues long. The CDR3 nucleotides read TGTGCCAGCCTTCCAAGGACTAGCGAGGTCTTCCACTGTTACGAGCAGTACTTC. It is translated as CASLPRTSEVFHCYEQYF.

The chain is built from TRBV4-1 and TRBJ1-2; D is unresolved. The CDR3 totals 13 residues. CDR1 is MGHRA and CDR2 is YSYEKL in the germline V gene. Trimming took 3 bases from V and 0 from J, leaving 5 bases between them. This CDR3 is CASSHAANYGYTF. The CDR3 region has the DNA TGCGCCAGCAGCCATGCAGCTAACTATGGCTACACCTTC.

This clone came up once. V is TRBV27 and J is TRBJ1-3; D call uncertain. CDR3 length: 13 residues. Trimming pared 3 bases from V and 8 bases from J, leaving 11 bases between. The germline gives CDR1 MNHEY, CDR2 SMNVEV (reference sequence). Here the CDR3 DNA reads TGTGCCAGCAGTTTTCGGCATAGAGACACCATATATTTT. It yields the protein CASSFRHRDTIYF.

The gene calls are TRBV7-9 and TRBJ2-1; TRBD2 agrees at 15 bases. V lost 6 bases to trimming and J lost 8 bases; unmatched junction nucleotides: 17. The CDR3 is 19 amino acids. From germline, CDR1 is SEHNR and CDR2 FQNEAQ (reference sequence). CDR3 region: CASRPGLRTSGRAGDEQFF. The CDR3 nucleotides read TGTGCCAGCAGACCCGGGTTACGGACTAGCGGGAGGGCCGGAGATGAGCAGTTCTTC.

V gene TRBV4-1 combines with J gene TRBJ2-2; perhaps TRBD1 as D (6 bases). From germline, CDR1 is MGHRA and CDR2 YSYEKL. There are 17 residues in the CDR3. V shed 1 base and J shed 0 bases, with 12 bases lying between them. The CDR3 is CASSQVPHRANTGELFF. Here the CDR3 DNA reads TGCGCCAGCAGCCAAGTCCCCCACAGGGCGAACACCGGGGAGCTGTTTTTT.

The V gene is TRBV5-1, the J gene TRBJ1-5; D unclear. The CDR3 contains 14 residues. The V and J ends lost 0 bases and 3 bases respectively, with 7 bases between them. The germline V gene has CDR1 SGHRS and CDR2 YFSETQ. Here the CDR3 DNA reads TGCGCCAGCAGCTTGGGGGGTACCAATCAGCCCCAGCATTTT. This gives the protein CASSLGGTNQPQHF. The variable domain in full, with the rest retrieved from reference TRBV5-1 and TRBJ1-5, is KAGVTQTPRYLIKTRGQQVTLSCSPISGHRSVSWYQQTPGQGLQFLFEYFSETQRNKGNFPGRFSGRQFSNSRSEMNVSTLELGDSALYLCASSLGGTNQPQHFGDGTRLSIL.

The DNA of the CDR3 is TGTGCCAGCAGCGTAGATCCAGGGAACTATGGCTACACCTTC. Translating gives CASSVDPGNYGYTF. The chain couples TRBV9 to TRBJ1-2, with D maybe TRBD1 (5 bases). V shed 0 bases and J shed 2 bases, with 8 bases lying between them. Per the germline V gene, CDR1 is SGDLS and CDR2 is YYNGEE. The CDR3 spans 14 residues.

The chain recombines TRBV2 with TRBJ2-7, with D possibly matching TRBD1 (5 bases). V shed 4 bases and J shed 6 bases, with 19 bases lying between them. Per germline, CDR1 SNHLY and CDR2 FYNNEI. This CDR3 is 15 amino acids long. In DNA form, the CDR3 reads TGTGCCAGCAGTGTAGGACACCTGGTAGGAACCGAGCAGTACTTC. This encodes CASSVGHLVGTEQYF.

V and J are TRBV29-1 and TRBJ1-3; D unresolved. Trimming pared 4 bases from V and 4 bases from J, leaving 8 bases between. The germline V gene encodes CDR1 SQVTM and CDR2 ANQGSEA. CDR3 length: 12 residues. CDR3 residues: CSVGAVGNTIYF. The CDR3 nucleotides are TGCAGCGTTGGGGCAGTAGGAAACACCATATATTTT.

This chain joins TRBV5-6 and TRBJ2-4; 7 bases agree with TRBD2. The CDR3 is made up of 16 amino acids. With V trimmed by 1 base and J by 1 base, 5 bases remained unmatched. The germline V gene has CDR1 SGHDT and CDR2 YYEEEE. The CDR3 DNA reads as TGTGCCAGCAGCTTGAGGCTGGGGGGGGCCAAAAACATTCAGTACTTC. Its protein product is CASSLRLGGAKNIQYF.

V is TRBV11-2 and J is TRBJ1-2; 7 nucleotides align to TRBD1. CDR3 length equals 12 residues. Germline V CDR1 and CDR2: SGHAT, FQNNGV. Losses at the gene ends were 5 bases for V and 8 bases for J; bases not matched to a gene: 5. The CDR3 sequence is CASSPRQGGYTF. The CDR3 DNA is TGTGCCAGCAGCCCTAGACAGGGCGGCTACACCTTC.

This chain links TRBV6-2 or TRBV6-3 with TRBJ2-1, with TRBD2 matching 8 bases. CDR3 length equals 17 residues. Germline V CDR1 and CDR2: MNHEY, SVGEGT. V dropped 0 bases and J dropped 3; count of bases not matched to a gene: 7. In DNA, the CDR3 is TGTGCCAGCAGTTACTCGAGCCTAGCGGGTTTCTACAATGAGCAGTTCTTC. It specifies CASSYSSLAGFYNEQFF.

CDR3 sequence reads: CASSGLQGDGYTF. Here the CDR3 DNA reads TGTGCCAGCAGCGGACTCCAAGGGGATGGCTACACCTTC. The J gene is TRBJ1-2, the V gene TRBV9, with D possibly TRBD1 on 5 matching bases. The germline V gene has CDR1 SGDLS and CDR2 YYNGEE. The CDR3 runs to 13 residues. Trimming shortened V by 3 bases and J by 6 bases, and 12 bases separated the two germline ends. Based on the CDR3 plus reference TRBV9 and TRBJ1-2, the full variable domain is DSGVTQTPKHLITATGQRVTLRCSPRSGDLSVYWYQQSLDQGLQFLIQYYNGEERAKGNILERFSAQQFPDLHSELNLSSLELGDSALYFCASSGLQGDGYTFGSGTRLTVV.

The chain links TRBV9 to TRBJ2-7; D possibly corresponds to TRBD2 (6 bases). Germline CDR1 SGDLS, CDR2 YYNGEE. With 4 bases removed from V and 7 bases from J, the gap between germline ends came to 18 bases. This CDR3 spans 14 amino acids. The CDR3 sequence: CASSPLGGVSEQYF. CDR3 DNA sequence: TGTGCCAGCAGCCCCCTGGGGGGAGTGAGTGAGCAGTACTTC.